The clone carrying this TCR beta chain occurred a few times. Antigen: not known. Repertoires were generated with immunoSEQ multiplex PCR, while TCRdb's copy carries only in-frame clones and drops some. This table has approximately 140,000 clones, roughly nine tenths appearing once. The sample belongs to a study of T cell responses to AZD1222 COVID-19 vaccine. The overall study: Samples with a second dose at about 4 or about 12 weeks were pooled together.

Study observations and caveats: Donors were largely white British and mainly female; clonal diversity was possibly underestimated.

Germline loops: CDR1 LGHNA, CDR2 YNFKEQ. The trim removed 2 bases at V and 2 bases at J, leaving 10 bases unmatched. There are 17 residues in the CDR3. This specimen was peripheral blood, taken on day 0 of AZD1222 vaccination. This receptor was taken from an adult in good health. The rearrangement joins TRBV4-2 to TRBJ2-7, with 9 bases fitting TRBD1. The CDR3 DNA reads TGTGCCAGCAGCCAAAGACAGGGGACAGGGAGCGCCTACGAGCAGTACTTC. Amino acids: CASSQRQGTGSAYEQYF.